These T cell receptor beta chains were read from a single sample in a study of T cell responses to AZD1222 COVID-19 vaccine. Assay used: immunoSEQ multiplex PCR; TCRdb lists only in-frame clones, some missing. This sample carries about 120,000 clones, approximately 88% of them seen once, and the ten largest clones take 3% to 4%. Sequencing used peripheral blood, obtained on day 0 of AZD1222 vaccination. Receptors were obtained from an adult in good health. Both conserved end residues are part of each CDR3. Each record gives: V gene, J gene, D gene, CDR3 DNA, CDR3 protein. A D gene is named only where the DNA matches it firmly.

TRBV5-5	TRBJ2-7	NA	TGTGCCAGCAGCTCAACTACGGTCTACGAGCAGTACTTC	CASSSTTVYEQYF
TRBV4-3	TRBJ2-2	NA	TGCGCCAGCAGCCAACAAACCCGGGGGGAGCTGTTTTTT	CASSQQTRGELFF
TRBV21-1	TRBJ1-6	NA	TGTGCCAGCAGCAACGGGACAGGGGGAGTAGGGGCTAGTTCACCCCTCCACTTT	CASSNGTGGVGASSPLHF
TRBV3-1/TRBV3-2	TRBJ2-3	NA	TGTGCCAGCAGCCAAGATCGGAGTACCTACACAGATACGCAGTATTTT	CASSQDRSTYTDTQYF
TRBV7-9	TRBJ1-4	TRBD1	TGTGCCAGCAGCTTCCGGACAGGGGATGCAACTAATGAAAAACTGTTTTTT	CASSFRTGDATNEKLFF
TRBV4-1	TRBJ1-5	NA	TGCGCCAGCAGCCTGCGGGATGGCGAAGATCAGCCCCAGCATTTT	CASSLRDGEDQPQHF
TRBV5-1	TRBJ1-2	TRBD1	TGCGCCAGCAGCCCCGAAGGGGAAGGGGGCCGTGGCTACACCTTC	CASSPEGEGGRGYTF
TRBV5-1	TRBJ2-2	NA	TGCGCCAGCAGCTTGGCCGAGTCTAGCTTCACCGGGGAGCTGTTTTTT	CASSLAESSFTGELFF
TRBV2	TRBJ1-2	TRBD1	TGTGCCAGCGCGGGCAGGGGGCTCTCTCAGTATGGCTACACCTTC	CASAGRGLSQYGYTF
TRBV7-8	TRBJ2-7	TRBD1	TGTGCCAGCAGCCCCCTGCGACAGGGTTTGGACGAGCAGTACTTC	CASSPLRQGLDEQYF
TRBV24-1	TRBJ2-5	NA	TGTGCCACCAGTGATTTGGGGGCAGGCCTTGAAGAGACCCAGTACTTC	CATSDLGAGLEETQYF
TRBV5-1	TRBJ1-2	NA	TGCGCCAGCAGCTTGGGCAGGATGTATGGCTACACCTTC	CASSLGRMYGYTF
TRBV12-3/TRBV12-4	TRBJ2-3	NA	TGTGCCAGCGGTGTTGCTACGCAGTATTTT	CASGVATQYF
TRBV9	TRBJ1-4	TRBD1	TGTGCCAGCAGCCCCCGGGACAGGGGAAATGAAAAACTGTTTTTT	CASSPRDRGNEKLFF